These 32 T cell receptor beta chains share one sample of origin, sequenced in a study of CD4 T cells in relation to SARS-CoV-2 and coronaviruses. Profiling relied on immunoSEQ multiplex PCR, and the TCRdb table lists in-frame clones only, not all of them. The sample includes about 36,000 clones, about four fifths of them seen just once. Antigen specificity for these receptors is unknown. The sequenced sample was naive CD4+ T cells from PBMCs, cultured in vitro. Described subset: naive CD4+ T cells isolated by negative enrichment. These TCRs come from an adult with COVID-19.

The CDR3 bases are TGCAGTGCTAGTAGCGGGAGGAGTTCCTACGAGCAGTACTTC. Its translation: CSASSGRSSYEQYF. The chain couples TRBV20-1 to TRBJ2-7; 10 bases match TRBD2. CDR1 is DFQATT, CDR2 SNEGSKA, per germline (reference sequence). The CDR3 sequence is 14 residues long. J lost 1 base, V lost 3 bases, and 3 bases had no gene match.

V gene TRBV10-3 combines with J gene TRBJ2-5, with a tentative D call TRBD2 (6 bases). Germline V gene data show CDR1 as ENHRY and CDR2 as SYGVKD. The CDR3 is 13 residues long. V dropped 4 bases and J dropped 5 bases, with 11 bases sitting between them. CDR3 sequence (DNA): TGTGCCATCAGTGTCTCGGGAGCTGAGACCCAGTACTTC. Encoded protein: CAISVSGAETQYF.

The chain is built from TRBV5-4 and TRBJ1-2; TRBD1 matches at 8 bases. Germline trimming cut 5 bases from V and 6 bases from J; bases unmatched to any gene: 9. CDR3 size: 14 residues. Germline V CDR1 and CDR2: SGHNT, YYREEE (reference sequence). The CDR3 loop reads CASRFTGGIDGYTF. The CDR3 DNA follows: TGTGCCAGCAGATTTACAGGGGGAATAGATGGCTACACCTTC.

CDR3 sequence reads: CASSRTGNPNSPLHF. In nucleotides, the CDR3 is TGTGCCAGCAGCCGGACAGGGAATCCAAATTCACCCCTCCACTTT. J is TRBJ1-6 and V is TRBV7-3, with TRBD1 identical over 8 bases. Germline V gene sequence: CDR1 SGHTA, CDR2 FQGTGA. The CDR3 totals 15 residues. V shed 5 bases and J 7 bases; nucleotides not matched to a gene: 7. Full variable domain (remainder filled in from reference TRBV7-3 and TRBJ1-6): GAGVSQTPSNKVTEKGKYVELRCDPISGHTALYWYRQSLGQGPEFLIYFQGTGAADDSGLPNDRFFAVRPEGSVSTLKIQRTERGDSAVYLCASSRTGNPNSPLHFGNGTRLTVT.

The chain has TRBV28 and TRBJ2-7; 14 positions match TRBD2. The V gene end was trimmed by 5 bases and the J gene end by 7 bases; junction bases not matched to a gene: 10. The CDR3 is 16 amino acids. Germline V gene data show CDR1 as MDHEN and CDR2 as SYDVKM. CDR3 DNA sequence: TGTGCCAGCAGTCGCACCGGGACTAGCGGGAGTGGAGAGCAGTACTTC. Translated, it gives CASSRTGTSGSGEQYF.

The count of this clone is one. This rearrangement joins TRBV28 to TRBJ1-4; D unresolved. Between the trimmed V and J ends, which lost 2 bases and 6 bases, there was a span of 22 bases. Germline-derived CDR1 and CDR2 are MDHEN and SYDVKM. This CDR3 has 18 amino acids. The chain's CDR3 is CASSLSPFTPFADEKLFF. The CDR3 nucleotides are TGTGCCAGCAGTTTAAGCCCTTTTACGCCTTTTGCGGATGAAAAACTGTTTTTT.

The V and J genes are TRBV6-6 and TRBJ1-5; D gene unclear. Per the germline V gene, CDR1 is MNHNY and CDR2 is SVGAGI (reference sequence). The length of the CDR3 is 17 residues. V gave up 6 bases and J gave up 0 bases, with 18 bases separating them. The CDR3 DNA follows: TGTGCCAGCAGCCGAACGAGGGAGGCTTATAGCAATCAGCCCCAGCATTTT. Its protein product is CASSRTREAYSNQPQHF.

The chain joins TRBV6-5 to TRBJ1-1, with TRBD1 as a possible D gene (6 bases). V lost 6 bases and J 2 bases, leaving 13 bases between the germline ends. Looked up from germline, CDR1 is MNHEY and CDR2 is SVGAGI. The CDR3 has 14 residues. CDR3 amino acids: CASRRGAPNTEAFF. CDR3 in DNA: TGTGCCAGCAGGCGGGGGGCCCCCAACACTGAAGCTTTCTTT.

The CDR3 reads CASSPPKQFF. CDR3 sequence (DNA): TGTGCCAGCAGTCCACCAAAGCAGTTCTTC. The chain recombines TRBV30 with TRBJ2-1; D gene ambiguous. There are 10 residues in the CDR3. Looked up from germline, CDR1 is GTSNPN and CDR2 is SVGIG (reference sequence). The V gene lost 8 bases and the J gene lost 11 bases, with 13 bases spanning the gap.

This clone was picked up one time. The chain uses TRBV7-9 and TRBJ2-3; TRBD2 might be the D (5 bases). The CDR3 loop spans 15 amino acids. The germline V gene encodes CDR1 SEHNR and CDR2 FQNEAQ (reference sequence). The germline V and J ends were trimmed by 4 bases and 0 bases, with 11 bases remaining between them. DNA of the CDR3: TGTGCCAGCAGCTCGACTAATCCTAGCACAGATACGCAGTATTTT. Its protein product is CASSSTNPSTDTQYF. The full variable domain, completed using reference TRBV7-9 and TRBJ2-3, is DTGVSQNPRHKITKRGQNVTFRCDPISEHNRLYWYRQTLGQGPEFLTYFQNEAQLEKSRLLSDRFSAERPKGSFSTLEIQRTEQGDSAMYLCASSSTNPSTDTQYFGPGTRLTVL.

A single count supports this clone. The genes are TRBV2 and TRBJ2-6; D is undetermined. Germline-derived CDR1 and CDR2 are SNHLY and FYNNEI. V shed 3 bases and J shed 0 bases, with 6 bases lying between them. The CDR3 sequence is 15 residues long. CDR3 loop: CASSDASSGANVLTF. DNA for the CDR3: TGTGCCAGCAGTGATGCCAGCTCTGGGGCCAACGTCCTGACTTTC.

The chain couples TRBV5-4 to TRBJ1-2, with unresolved D. Germline loops: CDR1 SGHNT, CDR2 YYREEE (reference sequence). The ends were cut back, 2 bases at V and 3 bases at J, with 5 bases in the middle. There are 12 residues in the CDR3. CDR3 DNA sequence: TGTGCCAGCAGCTTAACGGACTATGGCTACACCTTC. Translation gives CASSLTDYGYTF.

The chain uses TRBV24-1 and TRBJ2-5, with 7 bases lining up with TRBD2. Unmatched junction bases numbered 6, after V lost 7 bases and J lost 5 bases. This CDR3 spans 13 amino acids. CDR1 is KGHDR and CDR2 is SFDVKD in the germline V gene. CDR3 sequence: CATRGSGLETQYF. The CDR3 bases are TGTGCCACCAGAGGTAGCGGGTTGGAGACCCAGTACTTC.

V and J are TRBV5-1 and TRBJ2-7, with 9 bases that match TRBD2. CDR1 and CDR2 (germline): SGHRS, YFSETQ. V was clipped by 5 bases and J by 0 bases; unmatched bases: 12. This CDR3 contains 17 residues. The CDR3 loop reads CASRVGAGGAFSYEQYF. As DNA, the CDR3 is TGCGCCAGCAGAGTAGGGGCGGGGGGGGCCTTCTCCTACGAGCAGTACTTC.

This clone has only one observation. The chain couples TRBV7-9 to TRBJ2-2; 7 bases map to TRBD2. CDR1 and CDR2 (germline): SEHNR, FQNEAQ (reference sequence). This CDR3 contains 15 residues. V trimming: 6 bases; J trimming: 6 bases; junction bases outside the gene matches: 10. The CDR3 coding sequence is TGTGCCAGCAGATCCTCGGGGGGACGGGCCGGGGAGCTGTTTTTT. Protein sequence: CASRSSGGRAGELFF.

This chain uses TRBV5-1 with TRBJ2-1; 7 nucleotides line up with TRBD2. This CDR3 has 15 amino acids. CDR1 is SGHRS, CDR2 YFSETQ, per germline. The J segment lost 5 bases and the V segment lost 0 bases, leaving 5 bases of the junction unmatched. The CDR3 here is CASSLELAVNNEQFF. CDR3 in DNA: TGCGCCAGCAGCTTGGAGCTAGCGGTGAACAATGAGCAGTTCTTC.

The chain carries TRBV29-1 and TRBJ2-1, with D perhaps matching TRBD2 (5 bases). The CDR3 covers 14 residues. Germline-derived CDR1 and CDR2 are SQVTM and ANQGSEA. V was clipped by 0 bases and J by 2 bases, with 8 bases between them. The CDR3 coding sequence is TGCAGCGTTGAAGACGACGGGACCTACAATGAGCAGTTCTTC. It encodes CSVEDDGTYNEQFF.

This sequence joins TRBV7-2 and TRBJ2-1; D is ambiguous. Germline CDR1 SGHTA, CDR2 FQGNSA. With 4 bases removed from V and 6 bases from J, the gap between germline ends came to 10 bases. This CDR3 comprises 13 residues. For the CDR3, the DNA is TGTGCCAGCAGCTCATCGTGGGTCAATGAGCAGTTCTTC. Protein product: CASSSSWVNEQFF.

V usage is TRBV19 and J usage is TRBJ2-5, with 11 bases fitting TRBD1. Looked up from germline, CDR1 is LNHDA and CDR2 is SQIVND (reference sequence). The CDR3 contains 15 residues. The trim removed 5 bases at V and 5 bases at J, leaving 7 bases unmatched. The CDR3 DNA is TGTGCCAGTAGTCCAGGGACAGGGGGTTCGGAGACCCAGTACTTC. It translates to CASSPGTGGSETQYF.

This rearrangement joins TRBV5-1 to TRBJ2-7; the match to TRBD2 covers 7 bases. CDR1 and CDR2 (germline): SGHRS, YFSETQ. The CDR3 runs to 14 residues. The ends lost 0 bases at V and 2 bases at J; junction bases unmatched: 2. CDR3 nucleotide sequence: TGCGCCAGCAGCTTGGCGGGAGGCCCCTACGAGCAGTACTTC. Protein product: CASSLAGGPYEQYF.

The chain combines TRBV7-9 with TRBJ1-5; D might be TRBD1 (5 bases). The CDR3 totals 15 residues. Trimming cost V 1 base and J 2 bases, with 9 bases left between them. From germline, CDR1 is SEHNR and CDR2 FQNEAQ (reference sequence). For the CDR3, the DNA is TGTGCCAGCAGCTTAGGCGGGACTGGCAATCAGCCCCAGCATTTT. Its protein is CASSLGGTGNQPQHF.

This chain joins TRBV20-1 and TRBJ1-4; unclear D gene. The CDR3 has 15 amino acids. Trimming removed 3 bases at V and 3 bases at J, with 14 bases between. CDR1 is DFQATT and CDR2 is SNEGSKA in the germline V gene (reference sequence). CDR3 in amino acids: CSASPTELANEKLFF. CDR3 nucleotide sequence: TGCAGTGCTAGTCCGACTGAGTTGGCTAATGAAAAACTGTTTTTT.

This clone was detected only a few times. V and J are TRBV6-6 and TRBJ1-2; no definite D call. This CDR3 is built from 16 residues. The germline V gene has CDR1 MNHNY and CDR2 SVGAGI (reference sequence). Trimming stripped 0 bases from V and 5 bases from J, with 16 bases between. CDR3 nucleotide sequence: TGTGCCAGCAGTTACTCGAAGGTAGGGAGGGAGTATGGCTACACCTTC. Translation gives CASSYSKVGREYGYTF.

The gene calls are TRBV10-3 and TRBJ2-7; perhaps TRBD2 as D (5 bases). V was clipped by 4 bases and J by 3 bases, with 19 bases between them. The length of the CDR3 is 16 residues. Germline loops: CDR1 ENHRY, CDR2 SYGVKD. The CDR3 nucleotides read TGTGCCATCAGTGGCATAGCGACCCGTTCTAGCTACGAGCAGTACTTC. Translating it yields CAISGIATRSSYEQYF.

The CDR3 bases are TGCAGTGCTAGTCAGAGCGGTAGCGGGTCCTACGAGCAGTACTTC. Amino acids: CSASQSGSGSYEQYF. V usage is TRBV20-1 and J usage is TRBJ2-7; 7 bases fit TRBD2. The CDR3 consists of 15 residues. The V and J ends lost 3 bases and 1 base, in that order; junction bases with no gene match: 9. Germline-derived CDR1 and CDR2 are DFQATT and SNEGSKA (reference sequence).

This clone came up once. The chain has TRBV28 and TRBJ2-7; TRBD1 is a possible D gene (5 bases). Trimming took off 6 bases at V and 2 bases at J, with 8 bases between the two ends. There are 12 residues in the CDR3. The germline gives CDR1 MDHEN, CDR2 SYDVKM. The CDR3 region is CASRDIPYEQYF. CDR3 DNA sequence: TGTGCCAGCAGGGACATCCCCTACGAGCAGTACTTC.

The chain joins TRBV27 to TRBJ2-3; possibly TRBD2 for D (6 bases). The CDR3 loop spans 16 amino acids. Trimming shortened V by 3 bases and J by 0 bases, and 13 bases separated the two germline ends. Germline CDR1 is MNHEY and CDR2 is SMNVEV (reference sequence). The DNA of the CDR3 is TGTGCCAGCAGTTTGTCCCAGCGGGCTAGCACAGATACGCAGTATTTT. Protein: CASSLSQRASTDTQYF.

The V and J genes are TRBV9 and TRBJ2-2; D remains ambiguous. The germline gives CDR1 SGDLS, CDR2 YYNGEE. The V end lost 4 bases, the J end lost 1 base, and 14 bases lay between the germline ends. The CDR3 contains 16 residues. As DNA, the CDR3 is TGTGCCAGCAGCATATCAGCGCGCTGGAACACCGGGGAGCTGTTTTTT. The encoded protein is CASSISARWNTGELFF. Together with reference TRBV9 and TRBJ2-2, the CDR3 gives the full variable domain: DSGVTQTPKHLITATGQRVTLRCSPRSGDLSVYWYQQSLDQGLQFLIQYYNGEERAKGNILERFSAQQFPDLHSELNLSSLELGDSALYFCASSISARWNTGELFFGEGSRLTVL.

The gene calls are TRBV12-3 or TRBV12-4 and TRBJ2-7; the match to TRBD2 covers 10 bases. There are 12 residues in the CDR3. Unmatched junction bases numbered 4, after V lost 3 bases and J lost 11 bases. CDR3 residues: CASSFLGLAEYF. In DNA form, the CDR3 reads TGTGCCAGCAGTTTCCTCGGACTAGCGGAGTACTTC.

The V call is TRBV6-5, the J call TRBJ2-5; D possibly corresponds to TRBD1 (5 bases). The germline V gene encodes CDR1 MNHEY and CDR2 SVGAGI. Trimming shortened V by 2 bases and J by 2 bases, and 9 bases separated the two germline ends. There are 14 residues in the CDR3. The CDR3 DNA reads as TGTGCCAGCAGTTACCACAGGACGCAAGAGACCCAGTACTTC. Its translation: CASSYHRTQETQYF.

The chain combines TRBV4-3 with TRBJ2-2; possible D gene TRBD2, 5 bases. The V and J ends lost 11 bases and 3 bases respectively, with 19 bases between them. Germline V CDR1 and CDR2: LGHNA, YSLEER. This CDR3 has 15 residues. The CDR3 is CASRRAVGDTGELFF. The CDR3 coding sequence is TGCGCCTCCCGAAGGGCCGTCGGGGACACCGGGGAGCTGTTTTTT.

The CDR3 sequence: CASSATGSYSPLHF. CDR3 in DNA: TGTGCCAGCAGCGCAACAGGCAGTTATTCACCCCTCCACTTT. The chain links TRBV9 to TRBJ1-6; D is possibly TRBD1 (5 bases). V was trimmed by 3 bases and J by 8 bases, leaving 12 bases between them. In germline, CDR1 is SGDLS, CDR2 YYNGEE. The CDR3 has 14 amino acids.